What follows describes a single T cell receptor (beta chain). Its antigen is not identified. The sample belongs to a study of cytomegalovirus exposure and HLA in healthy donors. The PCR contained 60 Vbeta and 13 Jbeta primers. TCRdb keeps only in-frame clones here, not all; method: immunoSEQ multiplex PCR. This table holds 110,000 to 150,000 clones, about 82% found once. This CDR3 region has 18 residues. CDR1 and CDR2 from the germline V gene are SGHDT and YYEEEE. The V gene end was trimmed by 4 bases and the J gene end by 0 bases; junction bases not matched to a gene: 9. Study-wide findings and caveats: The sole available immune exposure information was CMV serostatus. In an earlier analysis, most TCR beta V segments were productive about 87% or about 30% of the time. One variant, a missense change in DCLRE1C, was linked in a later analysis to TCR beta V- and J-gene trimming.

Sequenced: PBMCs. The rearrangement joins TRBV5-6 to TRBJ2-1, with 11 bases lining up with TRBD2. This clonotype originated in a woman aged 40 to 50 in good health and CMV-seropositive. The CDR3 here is CASSDTGTSGFSYNEQFF. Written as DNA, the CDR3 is TGTGCCAGCAGCGATACCGGGACTAGCGGTTTCTCCTACAATGAGCAGTTCTTC.